A selection of T cell receptor beta chains follows, all from one sample in a study of T cell responses to AZD1222 COVID-19 vaccine. Measured with immunoSEQ multiplex PCR; TCRdb has only the in-frame clones, and not every one. The sample holds around 200,000 clones, almost 90% seen once. This sample comprised peripheral blood, obtained on day 0 of AZD1222 vaccination. The origin of the receptors is an adult in good health. CDR3s include the opening cysteine and the closing phenylalanine or tryptophan. The D gene is left open where the match is weak. For some rows the clone size is stated as once, few or many, or as a class when expanded; others skip it.

CDR3 protein: CASSERGGRSSYEQYF
CDR3 DNA: TGTGCCAGCAGTGAACGGGGGGGCAGGAGCTCCTACGAGCAGTACTTC
clone size: -
D gene: TRBD2
V gene: TRBV27
J gene: TRBJ2-7

CDR3 protein: CASSSTGTGPGELFF
CDR3 DNA: TGTGCCAGCAGCTCGACAGGGACGGGTCCCGGGGAGCTGTTTTTT
clone size: -
D gene: TRBD1
V gene: TRBV7-2
J gene: TRBJ2-2

CDR3 protein: CASIGEANSNQPQHF
CDR3 DNA: TGTGCCAGCATTGGGGAAGCTAATAGCAATCAGCCCCAGCATTTT
clone size: -
D gene: -
V gene: TRBV2
J gene: TRBJ1-5

CDR3 protein: CASSLAWGSTDTQYF
CDR3 DNA: TGTGCCAGCAGCTTGGCTTGGGGTAGCACAGATACGCAGTATTTT
clone size: -
D gene: -
V gene: TRBV5-5
J gene: TRBJ2-3

CDR3 protein: CASINHGTGLYNEQFF
CDR3 DNA: TGCGCCAGCATTAACCACGGGACAGGGTTATACAATGAGCAGTTCTTC
clone size: once
D gene: TRBD1
V gene: TRBV10-2
J gene: TRBJ2-1

CDR3 protein: CASSYPRVSQWSPLHF
CDR3 DNA: TGTGCCAGCAGTTACCCCAGGGTCTCCCAATGGTCACCCCTCCACTTT
clone size: -
D gene: -
V gene: TRBV28
J gene: TRBJ1-6

CDR3 protein: CASSPGGILGNTIYF
CDR3 DNA: TGCGCCAGCAGTCCCGGGGGTATCCTCGGAAACACCATATATTTT
clone size: -
D gene: -
V gene: TRBV5-1
J gene: TRBJ1-3

CDR3 protein: CASSLGGGGAGEQFF
CDR3 DNA: TGTGCCAGCAGCTTAGGCGGCGGGGGGGCTGGTGAGCAGTTCTTC
clone size: -
D gene: TRBD2
V gene: TRBV11-3
J gene: TRBJ2-1

CDR3 protein: CASSPVGSGGYEQFF
CDR3 DNA: TGTGCCAGCAGTCCGGTCGGTAGCGGGGGCTATGAGCAGTTCTTC
clone size: -
D gene: TRBD2
V gene: TRBV6-5
J gene: TRBJ2-1

CDR3 protein: CASSPTTPSSYNEQFF
CDR3 DNA: TGCGCCAGCAGCCCGACTACCCCCAGCTCCTACAATGAGCAGTTCTTC
clone size: -
D gene: -
V gene: TRBV5-1
J gene: TRBJ2-1

CDR3 protein: CASSSGLQPTQETQYF
CDR3 DNA: TGCGCCAGCAGCTCGGGACTGCAACCTACCCAAGAGACCCAGTACTTC
clone size: -
D gene: -
V gene: TRBV5-1
J gene: TRBJ2-5

CDR3 protein: CASSYSKGVAYEQYF
CDR3 DNA: TGTGCCAGCAGTTACTCGAAGGGGGTTGCCTACGAGCAGTACTTC
clone size: -
D gene: -
V gene: TRBV6-6
J gene: TRBJ2-7

CDR3 protein: CASTGGEAGELFF
CDR3 DNA: TGTGCCAGCACGGGCGGGGAGGCCGGGGAGCTGTTTTTT
clone size: -
D gene: -
V gene: TRBV2
J gene: TRBJ2-2

CDR3 protein: CASSPAGAISGANVLTF
CDR3 DNA: TGTGCCAGTAGTCCTGCAGGGGCCATCTCTGGGGCCAACGTCCTGACTTTC
clone size: -
D gene: -
V gene: TRBV19
J gene: TRBJ2-6

CDR3 protein: CASSQDSLGVGTQYF
CDR3 DNA: TGCGCCAGCAGCCAAGATAGTCTCGGTGTCGGGACCCAGTACTTC
clone size: -
D gene: -
V gene: TRBV4-3
J gene: TRBJ2-5

CDR3 protein: CASGGRSGLNTGELFF
CDR3 DNA: TGTGCCAGCGGGGGACGCAGCGGCTTAAACACCGGGGAGCTGTTTTTT
clone size: few
D gene: -
V gene: TRBV27
J gene: TRBJ2-2

CDR3 protein: CASSLIDRGPGYTF
CDR3 DNA: TGTGCCAGCAGCTTAATAGACAGGGGGCCTGGCTACACCTTC
clone size: once
D gene: TRBD1
V gene: TRBV13
J gene: TRBJ1-2